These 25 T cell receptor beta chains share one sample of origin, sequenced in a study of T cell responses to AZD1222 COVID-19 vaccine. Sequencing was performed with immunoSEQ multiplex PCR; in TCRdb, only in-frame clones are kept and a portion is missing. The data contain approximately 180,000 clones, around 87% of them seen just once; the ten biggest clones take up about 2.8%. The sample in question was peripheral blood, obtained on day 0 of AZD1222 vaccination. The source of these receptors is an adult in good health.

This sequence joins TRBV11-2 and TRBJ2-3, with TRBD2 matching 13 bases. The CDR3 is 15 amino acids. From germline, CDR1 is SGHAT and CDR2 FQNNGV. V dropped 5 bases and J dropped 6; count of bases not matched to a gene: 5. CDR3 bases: TGTGCCAGCAGCCCAGGACTAGCGGGAGTGGATACGCAGTATTTT. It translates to CASSPGLAGVDTQYF.

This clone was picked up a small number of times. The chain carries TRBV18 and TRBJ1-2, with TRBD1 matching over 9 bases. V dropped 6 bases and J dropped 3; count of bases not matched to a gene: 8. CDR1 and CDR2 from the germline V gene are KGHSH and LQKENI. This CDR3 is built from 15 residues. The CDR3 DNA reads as TGTGCCAGCTCCCCGAGGGACAGGGCGGACTATGGCTACACCTTC. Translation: CASSPRDRADYGYTF.

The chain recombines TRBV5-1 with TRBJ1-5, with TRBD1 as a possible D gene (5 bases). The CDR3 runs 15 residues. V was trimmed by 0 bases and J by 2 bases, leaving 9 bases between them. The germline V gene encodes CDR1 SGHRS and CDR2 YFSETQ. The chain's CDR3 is CASSLGTLGNQPQHF. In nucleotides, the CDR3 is TGCGCCAGCAGCTTGGGGACATTGGGCAATCAGCCCCAGCATTTT.

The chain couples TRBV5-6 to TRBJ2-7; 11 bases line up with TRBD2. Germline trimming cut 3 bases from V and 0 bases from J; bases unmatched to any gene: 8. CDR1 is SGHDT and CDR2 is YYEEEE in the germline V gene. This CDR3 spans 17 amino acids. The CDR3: CASSSRFGTSGSYEQYF. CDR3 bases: TGTGCCAGCAGCTCCCGTTTCGGGACTAGCGGCTCCTACGAGCAGTACTTC.

The CDR3 loop is CASSGDPSRGRYGYTF. The CDR3 nucleotides are TGTGCCAGCAGCGGGGACCCCTCCAGGGGAAGGTATGGCTACACCTTC. The chain employs TRBV9 and TRBJ1-2; TRBD1 might be the D (6 bases). This CDR3 has 16 amino acids. The germline gives CDR1 SGDLS, CDR2 YYNGEE. The germline V and J ends were trimmed by 3 bases and 5 bases, with 20 bases remaining between them. Combining the CDR3 with reference TRBV9 and TRBJ1-2 gives the whole variable domain DSGVTQTPKHLITATGQRVTLRCSPRSGDLSVYWYQQSLDQGLQFLIQYYNGEERAKGNILERFSAQQFPDLHSELNLSSLELGDSALYFCASSGDPSRGRYGYTFGSGTRLTVV.

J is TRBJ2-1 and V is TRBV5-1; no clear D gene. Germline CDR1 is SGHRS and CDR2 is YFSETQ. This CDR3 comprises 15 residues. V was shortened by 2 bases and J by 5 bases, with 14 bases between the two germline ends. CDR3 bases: TGCGCCAGCAGCTTACAGACGGCCACTAACAATGAGCAGTTCTTC. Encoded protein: CASSLQTATNNEQFF.

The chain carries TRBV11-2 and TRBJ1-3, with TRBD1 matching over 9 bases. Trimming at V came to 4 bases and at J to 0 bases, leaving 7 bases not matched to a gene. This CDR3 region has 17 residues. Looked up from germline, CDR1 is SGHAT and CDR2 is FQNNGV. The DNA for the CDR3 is TGTGCCAGCAGCTGGGACCGGGACAGGGCCTCTGGAAACACCATATATTTT. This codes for CASSWDRDRASGNTIYF.

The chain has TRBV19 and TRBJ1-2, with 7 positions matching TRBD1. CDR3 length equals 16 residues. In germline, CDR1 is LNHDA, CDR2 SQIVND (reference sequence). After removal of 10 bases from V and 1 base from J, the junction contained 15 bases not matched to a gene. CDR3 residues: CATAGLGTAINYGYTF. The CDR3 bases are TGTGCCACCGCAGGTCTCGGGACAGCCATTAACTATGGCTACACCTTC.

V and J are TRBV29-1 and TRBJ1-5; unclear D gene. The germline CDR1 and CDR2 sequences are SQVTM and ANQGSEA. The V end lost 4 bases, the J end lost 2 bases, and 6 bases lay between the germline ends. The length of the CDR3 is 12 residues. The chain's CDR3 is CSVAGRNQPQHF. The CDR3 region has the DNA TGCAGCGTTGCAGGCCGCAATCAGCCCCAGCATTTT.

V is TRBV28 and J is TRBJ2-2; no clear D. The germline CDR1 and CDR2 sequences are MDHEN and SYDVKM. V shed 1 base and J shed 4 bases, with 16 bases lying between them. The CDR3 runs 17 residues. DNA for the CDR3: TGTGCCAGCAGTTTATTCCTTGCGGCAGCCATCACCGGGGAGCTGTTTTTT. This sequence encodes CASSLFLAAAITGELFF.

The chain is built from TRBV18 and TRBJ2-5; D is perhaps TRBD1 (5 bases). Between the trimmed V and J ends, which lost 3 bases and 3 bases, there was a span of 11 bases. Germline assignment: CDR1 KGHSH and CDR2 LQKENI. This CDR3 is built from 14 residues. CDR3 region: CASSPNQGKETQYF. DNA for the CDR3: TGTGCCAGCTCACCCAACCAGGGTAAAGAGACCCAGTACTTC. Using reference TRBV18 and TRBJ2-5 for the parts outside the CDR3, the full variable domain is NAGVMQNPRHLVRRRGQEARLRCSPMKGHSHVYWYRQLPEEGLKFMVYLQKENIIDESGMPKERFSAEFPKEGPSILRIQQVVRGDSAAYFCASSPNQGKETQYFGPGTRLLVL.

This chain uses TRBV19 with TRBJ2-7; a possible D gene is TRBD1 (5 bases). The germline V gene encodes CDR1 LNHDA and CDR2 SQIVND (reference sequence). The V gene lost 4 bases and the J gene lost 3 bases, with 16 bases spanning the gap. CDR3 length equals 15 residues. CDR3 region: CASSTAFNRYYEQYF. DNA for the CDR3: TGTGCCAGTAGTACCGCCTTTAACAGGTACTACGAGCAGTACTTC.

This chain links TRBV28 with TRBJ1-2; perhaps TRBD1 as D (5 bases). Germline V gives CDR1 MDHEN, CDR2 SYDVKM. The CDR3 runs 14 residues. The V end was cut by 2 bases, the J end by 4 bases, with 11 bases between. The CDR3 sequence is CASSLLGRSYGYTF. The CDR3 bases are TGTGCCAGCAGTTTACTGGGACGGTCCTATGGCTACACCTTC.

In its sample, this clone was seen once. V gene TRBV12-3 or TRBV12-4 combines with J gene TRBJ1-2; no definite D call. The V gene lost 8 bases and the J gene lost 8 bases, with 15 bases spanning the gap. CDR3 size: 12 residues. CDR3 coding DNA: TGTGCCAGCTGTGCGGGCCTCACCGGCTACACCTTC. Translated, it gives CASCAGLTGYTF.

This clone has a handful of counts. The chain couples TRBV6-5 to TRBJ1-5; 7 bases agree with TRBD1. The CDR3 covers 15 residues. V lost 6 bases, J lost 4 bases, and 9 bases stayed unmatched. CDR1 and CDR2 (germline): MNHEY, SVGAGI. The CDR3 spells CASRANRDRNQPQHF. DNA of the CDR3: TGTGCCAGCAGAGCGAATCGGGACAGAAATCAGCCCCAGCATTTT.

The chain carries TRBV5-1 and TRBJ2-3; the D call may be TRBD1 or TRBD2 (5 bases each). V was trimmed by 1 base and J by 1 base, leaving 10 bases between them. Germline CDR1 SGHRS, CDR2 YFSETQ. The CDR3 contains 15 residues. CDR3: CASSLYGARTDTQYF. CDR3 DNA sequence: TGCGCCAGCAGCTTGTACGGGGCACGCACAGATACGCAGTATTTT.

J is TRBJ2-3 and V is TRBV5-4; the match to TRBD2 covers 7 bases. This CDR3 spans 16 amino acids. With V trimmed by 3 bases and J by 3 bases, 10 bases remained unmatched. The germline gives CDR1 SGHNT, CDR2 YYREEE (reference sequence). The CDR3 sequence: CASSSEAGVGTDTQYF. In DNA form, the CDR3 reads TGTGCCAGCAGCTCCGAGGCGGGAGTTGGGACAGATACGCAGTATTTT.

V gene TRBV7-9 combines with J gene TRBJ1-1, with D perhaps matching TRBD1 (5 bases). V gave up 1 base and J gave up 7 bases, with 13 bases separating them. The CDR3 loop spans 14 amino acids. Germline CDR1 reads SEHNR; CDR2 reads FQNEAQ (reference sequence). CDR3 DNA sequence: TGTGCCAGCAGCTTAGAAATGCAGGGCAGTGAAGCTTTCTTT. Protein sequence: CASSLEMQGSEAFF.

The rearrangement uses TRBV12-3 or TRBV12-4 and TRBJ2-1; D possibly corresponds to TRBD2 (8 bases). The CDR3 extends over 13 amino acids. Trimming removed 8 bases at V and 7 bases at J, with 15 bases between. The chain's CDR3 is CASREGATNEQFF. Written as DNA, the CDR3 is TGTGCCAGCCGGGAGGGGGCTACAAATGAGCAGTTCTTC.

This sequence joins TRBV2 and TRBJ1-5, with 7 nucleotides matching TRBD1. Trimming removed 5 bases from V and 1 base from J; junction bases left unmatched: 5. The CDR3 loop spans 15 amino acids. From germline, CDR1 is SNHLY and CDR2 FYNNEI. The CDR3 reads CASSRDSTSNQPQHF. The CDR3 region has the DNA TGTGCCAGCAGTAGGGACAGTACGAGCAATCAGCCCCAGCATTTT.

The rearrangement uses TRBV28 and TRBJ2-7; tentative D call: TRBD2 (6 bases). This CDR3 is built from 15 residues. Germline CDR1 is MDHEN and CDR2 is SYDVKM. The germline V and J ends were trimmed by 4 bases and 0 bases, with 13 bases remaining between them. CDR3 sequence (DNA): TGTGCCAGCAGTTGGTCCGGGACTCTCTCCTACGAGCAGTACTTC. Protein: CASSWSGTLSYEQYF. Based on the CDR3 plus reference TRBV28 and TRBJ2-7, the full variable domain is DVKVTQSSRYLVKRTGEKVFLECVQDMDHENMFWYRQDPGLGLRLIYFSYDVKMKEKGDIPEGYSVSREKKERFSLILESASTNQTSMYLCASSWSGTLSYEQYFGPGTRLTVT.

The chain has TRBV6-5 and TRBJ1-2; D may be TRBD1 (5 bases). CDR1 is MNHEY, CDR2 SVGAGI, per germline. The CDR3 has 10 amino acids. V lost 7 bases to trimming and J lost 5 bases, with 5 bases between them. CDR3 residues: CASTGYGYTF. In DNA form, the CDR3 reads TGTGCCAGCACAGGGTATGGCTACACCTTC.

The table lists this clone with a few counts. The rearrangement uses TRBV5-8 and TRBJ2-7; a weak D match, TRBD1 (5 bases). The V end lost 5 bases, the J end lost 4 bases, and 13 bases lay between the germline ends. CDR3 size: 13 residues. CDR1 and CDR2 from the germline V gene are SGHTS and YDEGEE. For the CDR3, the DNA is TGTGCCAGCAGGTTGAAGGGGCGGTACGAGCAGTACTTC. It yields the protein CASRLKGRYEQYF.

In nucleotides, the CDR3 is TGTGCCAGCAGTTACGAGACTAGCGGGAGTGGCTACGAGCAGTACTTC. Its translation: CASSYETSGSGYEQYF. The rearrangement joins TRBV6-5 to TRBJ2-7, with 12 bases matching TRBD2. The CDR3 extends over 16 amino acids. J gave up 3 bases and V 2 bases, and 5 bases lay outside the gene matches. CDR1 is MNHEY, CDR2 SVGAGI, per germline.

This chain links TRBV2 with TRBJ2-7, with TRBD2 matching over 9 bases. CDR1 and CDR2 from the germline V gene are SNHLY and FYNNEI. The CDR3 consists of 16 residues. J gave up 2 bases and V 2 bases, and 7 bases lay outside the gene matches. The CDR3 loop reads CASSEPLAGLPYEQYF. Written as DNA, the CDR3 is TGTGCCAGCAGTGAACCTCTAGCGGGGCTACCCTACGAGCAGTACTTC.